The 14 T cell receptor beta chains below were found in one sample sequenced in a study of OX40 agonist ivuxolimab in advanced cancers. Clones were sequenced by immunoSEQ multiplex PCR, and TCRdb holds only the in-frame ones, with some missing. This sample has some 100,000 clones; more than 85% occur once, and the top ten carry less than 3.5%. Sequenced material: CD4+ or CD8+ T cells sorted from blood, taken in a trial of the OX40 agonist ivuxolimab. These receptors were collected from an adult with an advanced solid tumor such as melanoma, head and neck, liver or kidney cancer.

The rearrangement links TRBV19 to TRBJ2-2, with unresolved D. V lost 3 bases, J lost 1 base, and 6 bases lay in between. The CDR3 spans 14 residues. CDR1 LNHDA and CDR2 SQIVND come from the germline V gene (reference sequence). CDR3 sequence: CASSIGGNTGELFF. The CDR3 DNA reads as TGTGCCAGTAGTATCGGTGGGAACACCGGGGAGCTGTTTTTT.

This chain connects TRBV27 to TRBJ1-2, with 7 bases matching TRBD1. This CDR3 spans 16 amino acids. Losses at the gene ends were 0 bases for V and 4 bases for J; bases not matched to a gene: 8. CDR1 is MNHEY and CDR2 is SMNVEV in the germline V gene (reference sequence). CDR3 in DNA: TGTGCCAGCAGTTTATCGACAGGGACGCTTGGCTATGGCTACACCTTC. Its translation: CASSLSTGTLGYGYTF.

This clone appeared once. The chain links TRBV11-2 to TRBJ2-5; no definite D call. Germline-derived CDR1 and CDR2 are SGHAT and FQNNGV. The CDR3 has 14 amino acids. Trimming pared 7 bases from V and 0 bases from J, leaving 12 bases between. CDR3 residues: CASNKGPYQETQYF. CDR3 nucleotides: TGTGCCAGCAATAAGGGCCCGTACCAAGAGACCCAGTACTTC.

The table lists this clone with a count of one. This chain uses TRBV12-5 with TRBJ1-2; D call uncertain. V lost 8 bases and J 1 base, leaving 8 bases between the germline ends. Germline lookup yields CDR1 LGHNT and CDR2 FRNRAP. This CDR3 region has 12 residues. The CDR3: CASLSHNYGYTF. CDR3 DNA sequence: TGTGCTAGTCTTTCCCATAACTATGGCTACACCTTC.

The rearrangement uses TRBV6-5 and TRBJ2-7; D possibly uses TRBD1 or TRBD2 (5 bases each). CDR1 MNHEY and CDR2 SVGAGI come from the germline V gene. The V end lost 1 base, the J end lost 3 bases, and 10 bases lay between the germline ends. This CDR3 spans 14 amino acids. The CDR3, as DNA: TGTGCCAGCAGTTACTTGGGACGGGTCTACGAGCAGTACTTC. Translation: CASSYLGRVYEQYF.

A single count supports this clone. The rearrangement links TRBV5-6 to TRBJ1-2; D is perhaps TRBD1 (5 bases). This CDR3 comprises 16 residues. V lost 4 bases to trimming and J lost 3 bases, with 19 bases between them. The germline CDR1 and CDR2 sequences are SGHDT and YYEEEE. In DNA, the CDR3 is TGTGCCAGCAGCCCGCTAATAACACGGGGGGACTATGGCTACACCTTC. This gives the protein CASSPLITRGDYGYTF.

V is TRBV6-1 and J is TRBJ2-4, with D unclear. V dropped 1 base and J dropped 6 bases, with 16 bases sitting between them. The CDR3 contains 16 residues. Germline-derived CDR1 and CDR2 are MNHNS and SASEGT. DNA for the CDR3: TGTGCCAGCAGTGAAGGAGACTGGATGTTCGCAAACATTCAGTACTTC. This sequence encodes CASSEGDWMFANIQYF.

The V and J genes are TRBV6-1 and TRBJ1-1; maybe TRBD1 (5 bases). The CDR3 consists of 12 residues. Germline V gene data show CDR1 as MNHNS and CDR2 as SASEGT. The V end lost 5 bases, the J end lost 4 bases, and 8 bases lay between the germline ends. This chain's CDR3 is CASSSGGTEAFF. In DNA, the CDR3 is TGTGCCAGCAGTTCTGGGGGCACTGAAGCTTTCTTT.

The chain couples TRBV5-6 to TRBJ2-3; D is unclear. The V end lost 2 bases, the J end lost 2 bases, and 3 bases lay between the germline ends. CDR1 and CDR2 from the germline V gene are SGHDT and YYEEEE. The CDR3 spans 12 residues. The CDR3 here is CASSFTTDTQYF. The DNA of the CDR3 is TGTGCCAGCAGCTTCACCACAGATACGCAGTATTTT. Based on the CDR3 plus reference TRBV5-6 and TRBJ2-3, the full variable domain is DAGVTQSPTHLIKTRGQQVTLRCSPKSGHDTVSWYQQALGQGPQFIFQYYEEEERQRGNFPDRFSGHQFPNYSSELNVNALLLGDSALYLCASSFTTDTQYFGPGTRLTVL.

This chain links TRBV21-1 with TRBJ2-7; the listed D gene, TRBD1, was not tested against the DNA. TRBV21-1 is a listed pseudogene. This CDR3 has 12 amino acids. Here the CDR3 DNA reads TGTGCCAGCAGCGGCCCCTTCTACGAGCAGTACTTC. Translation: CASSGPFYEQYF.

The CDR3 bases are TGCAGTGCTAGGGATACCGGGGAGCTGTTTTTT. Translating it yields CSARDTGELFF. The V and J genes are TRBV20-1 and TRBJ2-2, with D hard to call. The germline V gene has CDR1 DFQATT and CDR2 SNEGSKA (reference sequence). This CDR3 comprises 11 residues. Between the trimmed V and J ends, which lost 3 bases and 5 bases, there was a span of 4 bases.

The chain carries TRBV5-1 and TRBJ1-1; D remains ambiguous. V lost 2 bases and J lost 8, with 13 bases in between. The germline CDR1 and CDR2 sequences are SGHRS and YFSETQ. CDR3 size: 13 residues. The CDR3 sequence is CASSFGQNQEAFF. CDR3 in DNA: TGCGCCAGCAGCTTCGGGCAGAATCAAGAAGCTTTCTTT.

The chain carries TRBV2 and TRBJ2-2; tentatively, D is TRBD1 (5 bases). CDR1 SNHLY and CDR2 FYNNEI come from the germline V gene. The CDR3 covers 13 residues. Trimming took 6 bases from V and 8 from J, leaving 13 bases between them. CDR3 loop: CASSADRPGELFF. CDR3 nucleotides: TGTGCCAGCAGCGCCGACAGACCGGGGGAGCTGTTTTTT.

A single count supports this clone. This chain joins TRBV7-2 and TRBJ2-3; 10 bases agree with TRBD2. CDR1 and CDR2 from the germline V gene are SGHTA and FQGNSA. V trimming: 5 bases; J trimming: 1 base; junction bases outside the gene matches: 3. This CDR3 region has 15 residues. CDR3 DNA: TGTGCCAGCAGCGTGCTAGCGGGGGGCACAGATACGCAGTATTTT. It encodes CASSVLAGGTDTQYF.